The following is a T cell receptor (beta chain) sequence with its context. What it binds is not known. Terminally differentiated effector memory CD45RA+ cells were excluded from the naive CD8 cells, which were CD45RO-negative and positively selected for CCR7. The donors were adults (healthy and HIV-negative) with no recent acute infections or vaccinations. Germline lookup yields CDR1 MNHEY and CDR2 SVGAGI. The CDR3 runs to 15 residues. Trimming took off 3 bases at V and 6 bases at J, with 17 bases between the two ends. This record comes from a study of shared clonotypes between healthy human individuals. General study findings and limits: What limited the represented genetic and exposure-history diversity was the small number of donors. A reduction in generation probabilities was seen for non-shared clonotypes relative to those shared by all four donors. Naive CD4 clonotypes were shared across several donors at about 5%.

The method was immunoSEQ multiplex PCR; TCRdb's version includes in-frame clones alone and lacks a portion of them. Among about 750,000 clones, 80% to 95% were seen once, and the ten largest hold 24%. Sequenced input: naive CD8+ T cells sorted from blood. This chain connects TRBV6-5 to TRBJ1-1; a weak D match, TRBD1 (5 bases). This sequence was found in a man aged 25-45 years in good health. This CDR3 is CASSYQGREESEAFF. The CDR3 DNA is TGTGCCAGCAGTTATCAGGGCAGGGAGGAATCTGAAGCTTTCTTT.